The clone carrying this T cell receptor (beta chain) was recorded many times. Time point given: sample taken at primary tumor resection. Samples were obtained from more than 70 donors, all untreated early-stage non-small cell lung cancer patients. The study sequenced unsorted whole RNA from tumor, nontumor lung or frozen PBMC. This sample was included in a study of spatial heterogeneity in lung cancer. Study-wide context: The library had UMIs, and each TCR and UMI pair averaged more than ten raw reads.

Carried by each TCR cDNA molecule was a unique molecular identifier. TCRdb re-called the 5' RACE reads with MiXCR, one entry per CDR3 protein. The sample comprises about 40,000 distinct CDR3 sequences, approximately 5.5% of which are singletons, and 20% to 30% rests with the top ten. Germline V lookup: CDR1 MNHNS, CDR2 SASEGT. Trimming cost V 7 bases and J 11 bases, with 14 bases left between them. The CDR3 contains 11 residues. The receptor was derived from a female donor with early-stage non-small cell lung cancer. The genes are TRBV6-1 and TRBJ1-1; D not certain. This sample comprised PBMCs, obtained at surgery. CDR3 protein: CASKEAARAFF. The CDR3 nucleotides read TGTGCCAGCAAGGAGGCGGCTCGGGCTTTCTTT.